This is a list of T cell receptor beta chains from one sample in a study of blood T cell repertoires in COVID-19. TCRdb's table, derived via immunoSEQ multiplex PCR, lists solely in-frame clones and lacks some. In the table there are more than 200,000 clones, roughly 80% of which are singletons. Sequenced: peripheral blood. Source of these receptors: a man aged 55 to 70 with acute or convalescent COVID-19. Both conserved end residues are part of each CDR3. Rows give clone size only sometimes, using once, few, many, or a class for an expanded clone.

j_call v_call clone_size cdr3_aa
TRBJ2-7 TRBV3-1/TRBV3-2 - CASSRLTYEQYF
TRBJ1-5 TRBV25-1 - CASSLTGSNQPQHF
TRBJ1-2 TRBV6-6 - CASEGDGANYGYTF
TRBJ2-7 TRBV10-3 - CAISEGTGGANYEQYF
TRBJ2-1 TRBV3-1/TRBV3-2 once CASTHRDRGKDSYNEQFF
TRBJ1-2 TRBV2 - CASTGRAGGYTF
TRBJ2-1 TRBV6-5 - CASSYGAGGNEQFF
TRBJ2-2 TRBV28 - CASTGLAETGELFF
TRBJ2-7 TRBV7-9 - CASRQQGEQYF
TRBJ2-1 TRBV24-1 - CATSDLSPLGLADDNEQFF
TRBJ2-1 TRBV14 - CASSLQLNEQFF
TRBJ1-2 TRBV20-1 few CSAGGRANYGYTF
TRBJ1-1 TRBV7-9 - CASSTQGAVTEAFF
TRBJ2-7 TRBV11-2 - CASSAASGIFYEQYF
TRBJ2-3 TRBV27 - CASSFGRGGPHTQYF
TRBJ2-7 TRBV29-1 - CSVEDGGSYEQYF
TRBJ2-2 TRBV11-2 - CASSPVSVTGELFF
TRBJ1-3 TRBV30 - CAWSVLDGSSGNTIYF
TRBJ2-7 TRBV4-3 once CASSQVFGSSYEQYF
TRBJ2-2 TRBV29-1 few CSVEDREGTGELFF
TRBJ2-7 TRBV11-2 - CASSADLAGIDEQYF
TRBJ2-1 TRBV20-1 - CSASPWGGPNNEQFF
TRBJ1-2 TRBV28 - CASSLSDITYGYTF
TRBJ2-3 TRBV6-4 few CASSDYGSGGDTQYF
TRBJ2-3 TRBV29-1 - CSVEILSDTQYF
TRBJ2-5 TRBV6-1 - CASSSLAATETQYF
TRBJ1-5 TRBV28 - CASSPTGVPQHF
TRBJ1-2 TRBV29-1 few CSVEQGGYTF
TRBJ2-5 TRBV6-5 once CASSYSGGGLQETQYF
TRBJ2-6 TRBV4-1 - CASSLNPGQGVRGANVLTF
TRBJ1-5 TRBV6-2/TRBV6-3 few CASSRGTGRSNQPQHF
TRBJ2-6 TRBV4-1 - CASSPPDRGGSGANVLTF
TRBJ2-7 TRBV19 - CASSIDGSSYEQYF
TRBJ1-6 TRBV2 - CASRPDRDGSPLHF
TRBJ1-1 TRBV19 - CASSIGPERANTEAFF
TRBJ2-3 TRBV4-2 once CASSLRREEGDTQYF
TRBJ2-7 TRBV6-5 - CARDSLYEQYF
TRBJ2-3 TRBV7-3 - CASSVMGGVTDTQYF
TRBJ2-1 TRBV24-1 - CATSAGGRDNEQFF
TRBJ2-2 TRBV2 - CASSGTGGPNTGELFF
TRBJ1-5 TRBV28 - CASSKATEHSNQPQHF
TRBJ1-1 TRBV9 - CASTLLMDSNTEAFF
TRBJ2-5 TRBV7-3 - CASSHVGTSGSETQYF
TRBJ2-1 TRBV20-1 - CSANERESYNEQFF
TRBJ2-7 TRBV29-1 - CSVEMSSGRALAYEQYF
TRBJ2-2 TRBV6-5 - CASTNRRSTGELFF
TRBJ2-5 TRBV30 - CAWSAGLAGGLAQYF
TRBJ2-7 TRBV28 - CASSLKPGQPSYEQYF
TRBJ2-3 TRBV6-8 - CASSEKGANTDTQYF
TRBJ2-6 TRBV7-3 - CASSFGAGANVLTF
TRBJ2-5 TRBV11-3 - CASSYGTGVGETQYF
TRBJ1-1 TRBV4-1 - CASSQEIQLNTEAFF